What follows describes a single TCR beta chain. Clones were read by immunoSEQ multiplex PCR, and TCRdb kept only the in-frame ones, dropping some. The profile shows 200,000 or so clones, approximately 87% of them singletons. This entry belongs to a study of blood T cell repertoires in COVID-19. The length of the CDR3 is 15 residues. With 1 base removed from V and 5 bases from J, the gap between germline ends came to 14 bases. Germline CDR1 and CDR2: MNHEY and SVGAGI. This sequence joins TRBV6-5 and TRBJ2-5; the D gene is possibly TRBD1 (6 bases). What was sequenced was peripheral blood. The receptor comes from a woman in her 70s with acute or convalescent COVID-19. CDR3 amino acids: CASSYFGSQGETQYF. For the CDR3, the DNA is TGTGCCAGCAGTTACTTCGGGTCCCAGGGGGAGACCCAGTACTTC.